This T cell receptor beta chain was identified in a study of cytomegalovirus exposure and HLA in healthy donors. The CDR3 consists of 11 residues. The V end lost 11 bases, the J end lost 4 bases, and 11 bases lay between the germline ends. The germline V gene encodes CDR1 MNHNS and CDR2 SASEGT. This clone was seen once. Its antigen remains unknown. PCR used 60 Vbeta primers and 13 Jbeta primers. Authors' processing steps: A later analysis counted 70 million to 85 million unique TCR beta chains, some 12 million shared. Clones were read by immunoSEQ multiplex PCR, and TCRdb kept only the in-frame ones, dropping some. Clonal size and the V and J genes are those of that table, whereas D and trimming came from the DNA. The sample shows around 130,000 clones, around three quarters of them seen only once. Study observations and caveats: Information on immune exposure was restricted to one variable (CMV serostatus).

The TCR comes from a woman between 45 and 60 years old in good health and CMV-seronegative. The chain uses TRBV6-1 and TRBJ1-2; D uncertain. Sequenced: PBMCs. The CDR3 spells CASSGSYGYTF. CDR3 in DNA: TGTGCCTCTTCGGGGAGCTATGGCTACACCTTC.